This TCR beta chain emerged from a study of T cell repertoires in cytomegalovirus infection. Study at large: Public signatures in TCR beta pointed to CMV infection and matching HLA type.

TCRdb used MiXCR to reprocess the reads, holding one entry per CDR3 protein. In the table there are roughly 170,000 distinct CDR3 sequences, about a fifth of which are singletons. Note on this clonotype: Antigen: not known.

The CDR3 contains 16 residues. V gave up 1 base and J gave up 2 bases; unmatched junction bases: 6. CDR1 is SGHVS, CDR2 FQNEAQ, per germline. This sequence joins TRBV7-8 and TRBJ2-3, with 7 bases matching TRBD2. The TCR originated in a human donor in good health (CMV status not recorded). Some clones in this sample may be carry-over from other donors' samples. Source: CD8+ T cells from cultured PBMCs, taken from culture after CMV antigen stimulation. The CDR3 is CASSLGGGDSTDTQYF. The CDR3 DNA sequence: TGTGCCAGCAGCTTAGGGGGAGGGGACTCCACAGATACGCAGTATTTT.